The subject of this entry is one T cell receptor (beta chain). Its specificity is unknown. At the DNA level, this CDR3 is encoded by other sequences in the same sample as well. Primers: 60 Vbeta forward and 13 Jbeta reverse. Under the authors' procedure: Roughly 80 million unique TCR beta chains, some 9.9 million shared, were counted in a later analysis. Produced via immunoSEQ multiplex PCR; TCRdb's table is partial and in-frame only. That table furnishes V, J and clone size, whereas the DNA furnished D and trimming. This sample has some 190,000 clones, with approximately 80% found just once. The CDR3 totals 14 residues. The germline V gene has CDR1 MNHEY and CDR2 SMNVEV (reference sequence). Trimming cost V 0 bases and J 3 bases; bases outside gene matches: 2. This entry is derived from a study of cytomegalovirus exposure and HLA in healthy donors. Study results and caveats: CMV antigen specificity of a few CMV-associated chains was confirmed in vitro. Roughly uniform depth of sequencing across donors was assumed in presence/absence analyses.

Specimen: PBMCs. The TCR sequence derives from a middle-aged man in good health and CMV-seropositive. The J gene is TRBJ2-7, the V gene TRBV27; 7 nucleotides match TRBD1. The CDR3 bases are TGTGCCAGCAGTTTATCGAGGGACAGCTACGAGCAGTACTTC. This translates into CASSLSRDSYEQYF.